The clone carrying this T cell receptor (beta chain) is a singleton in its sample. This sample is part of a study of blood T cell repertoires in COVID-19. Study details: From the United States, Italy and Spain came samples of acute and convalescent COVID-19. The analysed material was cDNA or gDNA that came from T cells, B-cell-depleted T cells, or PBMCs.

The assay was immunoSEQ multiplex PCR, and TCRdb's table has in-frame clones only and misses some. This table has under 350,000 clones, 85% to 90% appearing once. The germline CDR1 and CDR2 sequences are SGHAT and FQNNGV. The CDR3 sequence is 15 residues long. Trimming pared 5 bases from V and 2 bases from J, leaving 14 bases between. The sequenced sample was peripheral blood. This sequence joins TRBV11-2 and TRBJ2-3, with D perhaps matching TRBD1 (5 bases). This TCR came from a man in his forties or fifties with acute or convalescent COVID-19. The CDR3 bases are TGTGCCAGCAGCCTGGGCACGACAGTCACAGATACGCAGTATTTT. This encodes CASSLGTTVTDTQYF.